This TCR beta chain was identified during a study of T cell repertoires in cytomegalovirus infection. Study at large: The public TCR beta signatures pointed to both CMV infection and matching HLA type.

TCRdb re-derived calls from the reads in MiXCR, one entry per CDR3 protein. In the table there are hundreds of thousands of distinct CDR3 sequences, under 45% of which are singletons. Per germline, CDR1 ENHRY and CDR2 SYGVKD. V was clipped by 6 bases and J by 1 base; unmatched bases: 8. CDR3 length: 16 amino acids. As regards this clonotype: Its target is not known.

The sequence came from a human donor in good health (CMV status not recorded). Some clones in this sample may be carry-over from other donors' samples. The rearrangement joins TRBV10-3 to TRBJ2-3; 9 bases are shared with TRBD1. The specimen was cultured PBMCs, collected from culture after CMV antigen stimulation. The CDR3 DNA follows: TGTGCCATCAGCATACAGGGGGCGCGGGGCACAGATACGCAGTATTTT. The encoded protein is CAISIQGARGTDTQYF.